The clone carrying this T cell receptor beta chain has at least ten counts. The antigen remains undetermined. V was pared by 4 bases and J by 4 bases, with 6 bases of the junction left unmatched. Germline V gives CDR1 KGHSH, CDR2 LQKENI. The length of the CDR3 is 14 residues. This sample is drawn from a study of CD8 T cells in ankylosing spondylitis. Quantitative barcoded 5'-RACE was used to prepare TCR beta libraries. A single record per CDR3 protein comes from TCRdb applying MiXCR to the 5' RACE reads. The data show some 840,000 distinct CDR3 sequences, with roughly 10% seen just once and approximately 0.5% held by the top ten. Study-wide findings and caveats: Reports say disease-linked clones showed up significantly more in matched ankylosing spondylitis synovial fluid. Several highly homologous variants made up a TCR beta motif that seemed to typify ankylosing spondylitis blood. Clones linked to the disease showed a CD8+ phenotype. They occurred at relatively low frequencies in peripheral blood.

The sequence came from a male donor with ankylosing spondylitis. The chain recombines TRBV18 with TRBJ2-7; 8 bases line up with TRBD2. Sequenced: blood, either unsorted or a sorted T cell fraction (not recorded which). The CDR3 sequence: CASSLSGTLYEQYF. CDR3 bases: TGTGCCAGCTCACTTAGCGGGACTCTTTACGAGCAGTACTTC.